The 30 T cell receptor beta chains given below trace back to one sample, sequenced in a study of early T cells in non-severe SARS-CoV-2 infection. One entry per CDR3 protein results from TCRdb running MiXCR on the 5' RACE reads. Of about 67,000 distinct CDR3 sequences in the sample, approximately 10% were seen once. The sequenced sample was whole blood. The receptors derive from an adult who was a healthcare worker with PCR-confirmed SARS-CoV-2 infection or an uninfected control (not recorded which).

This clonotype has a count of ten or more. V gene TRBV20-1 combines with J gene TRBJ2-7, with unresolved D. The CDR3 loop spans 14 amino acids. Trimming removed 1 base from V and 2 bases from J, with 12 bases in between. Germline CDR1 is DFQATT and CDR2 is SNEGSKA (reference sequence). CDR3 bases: TGCAGTGCTAGAGGAGCAGGAAGAACCTACGAGCAGTACTTC. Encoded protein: CSARGAGRTYEQYF.

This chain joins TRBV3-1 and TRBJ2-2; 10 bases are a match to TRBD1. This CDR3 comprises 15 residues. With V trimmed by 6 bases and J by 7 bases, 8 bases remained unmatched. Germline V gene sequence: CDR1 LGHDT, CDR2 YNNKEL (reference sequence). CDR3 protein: CASRTGQGKSGELFF. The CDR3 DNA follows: TGTGCCAGCAGGACGGGACAGGGGAAAAGCGGGGAGCTGTTTTTT.

CDR3 region: CATSDPGGAADTQYF. Written as DNA, the CDR3 is TGTGCCACCAGTGATCCAGGGGGCGCAGCAGATACGCAGTATTTT. V and J are TRBV24-1 and TRBJ2-3, with 8 nucleotides matching TRBD1. The germline gives CDR1 KGHDR, CDR2 SFDVKD. The CDR3 sequence is 15 residues long. V dropped 3 bases and J dropped 4; count of bases not matched to a gene: 5.

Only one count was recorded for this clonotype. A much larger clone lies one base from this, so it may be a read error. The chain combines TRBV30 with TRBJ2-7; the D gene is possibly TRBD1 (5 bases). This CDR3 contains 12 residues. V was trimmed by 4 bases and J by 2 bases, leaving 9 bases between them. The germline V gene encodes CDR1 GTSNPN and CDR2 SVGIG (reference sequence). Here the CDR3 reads CAWNRNAYEQYF. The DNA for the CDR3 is TGTGCCTGGAACAGGAACGCCTACGAGCAGTACTTC.

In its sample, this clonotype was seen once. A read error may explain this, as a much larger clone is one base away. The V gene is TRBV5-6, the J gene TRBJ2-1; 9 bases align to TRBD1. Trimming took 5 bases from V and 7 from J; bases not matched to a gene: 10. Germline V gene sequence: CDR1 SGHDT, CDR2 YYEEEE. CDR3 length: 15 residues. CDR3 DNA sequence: TGTGCCAGCAGTTACAGGGGGCTTGCGTGGAATGAGCAGTTCTTC. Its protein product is CASSYRGLAWNEQFF.

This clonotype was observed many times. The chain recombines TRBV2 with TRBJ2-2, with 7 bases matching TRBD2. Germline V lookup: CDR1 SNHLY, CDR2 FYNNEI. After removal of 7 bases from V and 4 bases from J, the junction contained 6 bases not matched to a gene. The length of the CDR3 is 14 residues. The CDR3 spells CASTPSGATGELFF. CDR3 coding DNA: TGTGCCAGCACTCCAAGCGGGGCCACCGGGGAGCTGTTTTTT.

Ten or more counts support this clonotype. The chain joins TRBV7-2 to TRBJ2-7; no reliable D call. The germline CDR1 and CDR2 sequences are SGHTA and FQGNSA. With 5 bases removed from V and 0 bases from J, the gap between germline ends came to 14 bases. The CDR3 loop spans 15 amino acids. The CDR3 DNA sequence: TGTGCCAGCAGCCCTGACCCCCAGAGCTCCTACGAGCAGTACTTC. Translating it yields CASSPDPQSSYEQYF.

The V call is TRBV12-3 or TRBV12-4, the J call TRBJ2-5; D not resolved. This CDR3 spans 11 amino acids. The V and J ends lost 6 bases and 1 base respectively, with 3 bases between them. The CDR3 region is CASRFQETQYF. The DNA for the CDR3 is TGTGCCAGCAGATTCCAAGAGACCCAGTACTTC.

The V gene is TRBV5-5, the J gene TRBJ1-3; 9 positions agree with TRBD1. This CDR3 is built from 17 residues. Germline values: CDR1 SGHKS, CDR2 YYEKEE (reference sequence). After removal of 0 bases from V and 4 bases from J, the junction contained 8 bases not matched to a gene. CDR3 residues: CASSLATGGFLGNTIYF. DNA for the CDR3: TGTGCCAGCAGCTTGGCGACAGGGGGATTTTTGGGAAACACCATATATTTT.

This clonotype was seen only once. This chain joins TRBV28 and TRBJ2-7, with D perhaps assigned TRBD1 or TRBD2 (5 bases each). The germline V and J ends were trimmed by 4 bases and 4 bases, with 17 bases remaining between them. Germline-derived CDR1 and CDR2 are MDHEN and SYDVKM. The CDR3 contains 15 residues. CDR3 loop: CASSSSGLGSYEQYF. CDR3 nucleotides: TGTGCCAGCAGTTCTTCAGGGTTGGGGAGTTACGAGCAGTACTTC.

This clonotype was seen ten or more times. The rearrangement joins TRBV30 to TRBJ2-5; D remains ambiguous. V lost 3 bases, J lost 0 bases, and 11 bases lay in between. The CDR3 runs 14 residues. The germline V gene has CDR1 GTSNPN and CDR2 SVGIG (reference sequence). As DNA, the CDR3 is TGTGCCTGGAGCCAAGGCGGCCACCAAGAGACCCAGTACTTC. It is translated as CAWSQGGHQETQYF.

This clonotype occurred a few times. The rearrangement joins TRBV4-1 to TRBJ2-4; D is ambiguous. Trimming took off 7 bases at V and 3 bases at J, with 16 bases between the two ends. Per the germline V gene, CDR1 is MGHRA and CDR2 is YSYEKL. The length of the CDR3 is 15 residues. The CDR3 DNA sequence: TGCGCCAGCACCGGCGTGGGTTTAGACAAAAACATTCAGTACTTC. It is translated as CASTGVGLDKNIQYF.

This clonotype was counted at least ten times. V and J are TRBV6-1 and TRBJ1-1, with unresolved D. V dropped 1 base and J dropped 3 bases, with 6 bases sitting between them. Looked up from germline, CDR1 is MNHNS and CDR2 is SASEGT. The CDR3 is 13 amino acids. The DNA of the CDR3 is TGTGCCAGCAGTGAAGTGGGTGACACTGAAGCTTTCTTT. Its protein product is CASSEVGDTEAFF.

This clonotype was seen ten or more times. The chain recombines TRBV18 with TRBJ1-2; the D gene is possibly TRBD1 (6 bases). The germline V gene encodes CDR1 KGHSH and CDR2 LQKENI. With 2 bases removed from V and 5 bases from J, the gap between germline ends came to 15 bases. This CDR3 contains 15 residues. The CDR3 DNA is TGTGCCAGCTCACCATTGACAGGAAGGGAGTATGGCTACACCTTC. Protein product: CASSPLTGREYGYTF.

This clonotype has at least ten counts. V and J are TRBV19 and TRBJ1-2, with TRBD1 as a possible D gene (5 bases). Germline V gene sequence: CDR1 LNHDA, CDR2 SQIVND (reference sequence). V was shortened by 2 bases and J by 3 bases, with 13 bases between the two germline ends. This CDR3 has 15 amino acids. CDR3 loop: CASSIPGTWDYGYTF. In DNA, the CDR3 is TGTGCCAGTAGTATACCTGGGACCTGGGACTATGGCTACACCTTC.

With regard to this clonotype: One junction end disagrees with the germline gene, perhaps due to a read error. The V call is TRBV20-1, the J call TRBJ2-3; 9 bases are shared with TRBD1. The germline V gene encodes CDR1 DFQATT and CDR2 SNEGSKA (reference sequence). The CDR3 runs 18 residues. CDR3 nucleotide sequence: TGCAGTGCCGCGCCGCCAAGGGGACAGGGAACTAGCACAGATACGCGGTATTTT. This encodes CSAAPPRGQGTSTDTRYF.

DNA for the CDR3: TGTGCCAGCAGCCAAACAGCAGTCGGGATCAAAAACATTCAGTACTTC. Its translation is CASSQTAVGIKNIQYF. V usage is TRBV3-1 and J usage is TRBJ2-4, with D possibly matching TRBD2 (5 bases). The CDR3 spans 16 residues. Germline V CDR1 and CDR2: LGHDT, YNNKEL (reference sequence). V lost 2 bases and J lost 3, with 14 bases in between.

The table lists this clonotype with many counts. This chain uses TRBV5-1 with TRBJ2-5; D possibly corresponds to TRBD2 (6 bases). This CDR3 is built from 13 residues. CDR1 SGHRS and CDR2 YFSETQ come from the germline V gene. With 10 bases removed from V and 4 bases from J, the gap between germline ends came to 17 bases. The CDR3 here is CASRGKVGETQYF. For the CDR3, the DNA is TGCGCCTCCCGGGGGAAGGTAGGAGAGACCCAGTACTTC.

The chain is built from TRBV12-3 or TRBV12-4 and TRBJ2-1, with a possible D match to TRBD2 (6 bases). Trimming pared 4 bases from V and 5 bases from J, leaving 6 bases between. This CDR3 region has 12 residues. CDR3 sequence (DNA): TGTGCCAGCAGTTGGGGGGACAATGAGCAGTTCTTC. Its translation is CASSWGDNEQFF.

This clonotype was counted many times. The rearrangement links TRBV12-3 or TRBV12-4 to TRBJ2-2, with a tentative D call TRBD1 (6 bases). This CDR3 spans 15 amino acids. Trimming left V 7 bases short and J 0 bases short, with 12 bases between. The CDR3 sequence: CASTSGTPNTGELFF. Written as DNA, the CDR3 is TGTGCCAGCACCTCAGGGACACCGAACACCGGGGAGCTGTTTTTT.

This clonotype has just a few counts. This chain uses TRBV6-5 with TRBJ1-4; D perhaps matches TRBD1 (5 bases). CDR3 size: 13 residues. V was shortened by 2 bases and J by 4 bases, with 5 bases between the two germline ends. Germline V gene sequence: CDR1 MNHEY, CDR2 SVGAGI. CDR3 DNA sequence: TGTGCCAGCAGTTACGACAGTAATGAAAAACTGTTTTTT. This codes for CASSYDSNEKLFF.

The CDR3 bases are TGTGCCAGCAGCCCGCAAGGGGCCGGGAGCAATCAGCCCCAGCATTTT. This encodes CASSPQGAGSNQPQHF. The gene calls are TRBV7-2 and TRBJ1-5; tentatively, D is TRBD1 (5 bases). There are 16 residues in the CDR3. V dropped 5 bases and J dropped 1 base, with 15 bases sitting between them. Germline V gives CDR1 SGHTA, CDR2 FQGNSA.

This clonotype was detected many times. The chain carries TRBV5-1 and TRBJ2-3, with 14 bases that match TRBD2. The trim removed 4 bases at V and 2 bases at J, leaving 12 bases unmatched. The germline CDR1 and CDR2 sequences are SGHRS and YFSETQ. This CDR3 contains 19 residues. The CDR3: CASSRGLAGGSTLTDTQYF. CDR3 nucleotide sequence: TGCGCCAGCAGCCGAGGACTAGCGGGGGGTTCAACACTCACAGATACGCAGTATTTT.

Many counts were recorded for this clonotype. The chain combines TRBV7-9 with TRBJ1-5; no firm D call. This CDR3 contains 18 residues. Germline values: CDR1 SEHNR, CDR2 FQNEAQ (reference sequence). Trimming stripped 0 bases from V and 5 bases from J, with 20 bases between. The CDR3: CASSLAPPVGRAHQPQHF. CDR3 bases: TGTGCCAGCAGCTTAGCCCCGCCAGTTGGGAGGGCTCATCAGCCCCAGCATTTT.

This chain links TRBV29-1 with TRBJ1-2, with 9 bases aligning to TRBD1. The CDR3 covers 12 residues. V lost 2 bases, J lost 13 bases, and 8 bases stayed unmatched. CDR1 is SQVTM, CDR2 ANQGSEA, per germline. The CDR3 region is CSVESGQGIFTF. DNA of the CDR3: TGCAGCGTTGAATCGGGACAGGGTATTTTCACCTTC.

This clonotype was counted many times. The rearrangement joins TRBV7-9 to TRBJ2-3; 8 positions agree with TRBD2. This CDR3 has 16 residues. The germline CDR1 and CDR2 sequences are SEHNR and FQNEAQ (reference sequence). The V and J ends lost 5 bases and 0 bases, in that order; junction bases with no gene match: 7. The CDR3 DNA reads TGTGCCAGCAGCCCGCATCCGGGAGGGAGCACAGATACGCAGTATTTT. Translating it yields CASSPHPGGSTDTQYF.

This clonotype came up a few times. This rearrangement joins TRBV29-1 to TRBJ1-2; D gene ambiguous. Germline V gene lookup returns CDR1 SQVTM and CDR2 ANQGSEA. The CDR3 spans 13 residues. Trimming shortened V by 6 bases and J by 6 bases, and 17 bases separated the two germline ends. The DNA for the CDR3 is TGCAGCGTAGGTGGAATTCGCTCTGATGGCTACACCTTC. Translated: CSVGGIRSDGYTF.

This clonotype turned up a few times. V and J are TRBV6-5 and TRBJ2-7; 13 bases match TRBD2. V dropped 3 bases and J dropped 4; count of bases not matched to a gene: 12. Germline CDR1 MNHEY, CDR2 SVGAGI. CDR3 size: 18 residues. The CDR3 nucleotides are TGTGCCAGCAGTTATACAGCCCCGGGACTAGCGGGGTTATACGAGCAGTACTTC. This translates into CASSYTAPGLAGLYEQYF.

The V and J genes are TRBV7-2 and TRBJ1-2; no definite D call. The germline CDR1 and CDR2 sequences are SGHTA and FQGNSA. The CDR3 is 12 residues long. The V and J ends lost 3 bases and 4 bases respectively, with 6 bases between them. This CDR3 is CASSFGTYGYTF. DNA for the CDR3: TGTGCCAGCAGCTTTGGTACCTATGGCTACACCTTC.

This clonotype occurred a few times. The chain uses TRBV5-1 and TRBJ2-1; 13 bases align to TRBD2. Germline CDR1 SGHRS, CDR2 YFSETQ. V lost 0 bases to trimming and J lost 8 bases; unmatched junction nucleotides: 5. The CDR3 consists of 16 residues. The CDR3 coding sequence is TGCGCCAGCAGCTTGGATGGACTAGCGGGAGCCCATGAGCAGTTCTTC. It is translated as CASSLDGLAGAHEQFF.